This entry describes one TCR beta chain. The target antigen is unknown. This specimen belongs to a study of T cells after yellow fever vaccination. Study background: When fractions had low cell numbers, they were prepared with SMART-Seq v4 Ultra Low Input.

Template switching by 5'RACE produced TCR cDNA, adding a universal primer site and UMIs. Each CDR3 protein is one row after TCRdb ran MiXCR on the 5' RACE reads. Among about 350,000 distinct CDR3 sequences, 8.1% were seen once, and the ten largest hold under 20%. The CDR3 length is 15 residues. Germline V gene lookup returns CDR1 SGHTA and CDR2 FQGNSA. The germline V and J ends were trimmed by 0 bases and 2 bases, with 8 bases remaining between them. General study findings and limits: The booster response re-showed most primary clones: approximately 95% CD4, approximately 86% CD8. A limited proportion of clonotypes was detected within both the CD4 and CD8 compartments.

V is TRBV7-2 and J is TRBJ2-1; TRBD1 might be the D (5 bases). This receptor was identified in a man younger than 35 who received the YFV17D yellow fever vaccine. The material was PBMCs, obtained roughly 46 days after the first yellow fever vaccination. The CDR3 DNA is TGTGCCAGCAGCTTAGCAGGGGCCCCCTACAATGAGCAGTTCTTC. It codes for CASSLAGAPYNEQFF.